The rows below give T cell receptor beta chains drawn from one sample of a study of T cells in Graves' hyperthyroidism and ophthalmopathy. TCRdb recomputed calls from the multiplex PCR reads with MiXCR, one row per CDR3 protein. This table has 360,000 or so distinct CDR3 sequences, roughly 15% appearing once. The sample consisted of blood. All receptors derive from an older woman with Graves' ophthalmopathy. Each CDR3 is given with its conserved first and last residue. D genes are given only for firm matches. Expanded clones get a size class; other rows say once, few or many, or leave the size out.

clone size: many; V gene: TRBV2; D gene: -; J gene: TRBJ1-5; CDR3 DNA: TGTGCCAGCAGTGAGACAGTGAATAGCAATCAGCCCCAGCATTTT; CDR3 protein: CASSETVNSNQPQHF
clone size: -; V gene: TRBV11-2; D gene: TRBD2; J gene: TRBJ2-1; CDR3 DNA: TGTGCCAGCAGCCCCCGACTAGCGGGAGGGCCTGTTGGGCAGTTCTTC; CDR3 protein: CASSPRLAGGPVGQFF
clone size: many; V gene: TRBV24-1; D gene: TRBD1; J gene: TRBJ2-1; CDR3 DNA: TGTGCCACCAACAGGGGCAATGAGCAGTTCTTC; CDR3 protein: CATNRGNEQFF
clone size: many; V gene: TRBV7-8; D gene: TRBD2; J gene: TRBJ2-5; CDR3 DNA: TGTGCCAGCAGCTTTTCTAGCGGGAGTGCCGGGACCCAGTACTTC; CDR3 protein: CASSFSSGSAGTQYF
clone size: many; V gene: TRBV11-2; D gene: -; J gene: TRBJ2-7; CDR3 DNA: TGTGCCAGCAGCAGACAACGTGGCTACGAGCAGTACTTC; CDR3 protein: CASSRQRGYEQYF
clone size: -; V gene: TRBV7-9; D gene: TRBD2; J gene: TRBJ2-3; CDR3 DNA: TGTGCCAGCAGCTATGTAGCGGGAGCGGGAGATACGCAGTATTTT; CDR3 protein: CASSYVAGAGDTQYF
clone size: -; V gene: TRBV5-1; D gene: TRBD1; J gene: TRBJ2-5; CDR3 DNA: TGTGCCAGCAGCTCCGGACAGGGCTCTTGGGAGACCCAGTACTTC; CDR3 protein: CASSSGQGSWETQYF
clone size: many; V gene: TRBV7-9; D gene: TRBD2; J gene: TRBJ2-1; CDR3 DNA: TGTGCCAGCAGCTTACCCCCCGGGAGGGCCCCAAATGAGCAGTTCTTC; CDR3 protein: CASSLPPGRAPNEQFF
clone size: many; V gene: TRBV3-1; D gene: -; J gene: TRBJ1-2; CDR3 DNA: TGTGCCAGCAGCCAGCGCGCGGGGAACTATGGCTACACCTTC; CDR3 protein: CASSQRAGNYGYTF
clone size: -; V gene: TRBV7-9; D gene: TRBD1; J gene: TRBJ2-7; CDR3 DNA: TGTGCCAGCAGCACCCACCTGACAGGGGGCCTGAACGAGCAGTACTTC; CDR3 protein: CASSTHLTGGLNEQYF
clone size: few; V gene: TRBV6-1; D gene: -; J gene: TRBJ2-7; CDR3 DNA: TGTGCCAGCAGTGAATCACAATCCTACGAGCAGTACTTC; CDR3 protein: CASSESQSYEQYF
clone size: many; V gene: TRBV5-1; D gene: TRBD2; J gene: TRBJ2-1; CDR3 DNA: TGCGCCAGCAGCTTCCAAGCGGGAGCGGGGGGTTATGAGCAGTTCTTC; CDR3 protein: CASSFQAGAGGYEQFF
clone size: many; V gene: TRBV6-1; D gene: TRBD2; J gene: TRBJ2-1; CDR3 DNA: TGTGCCAGCAGTGAACCTAGCGGGAGGGCCTCGGAGCAGTTCTTC; CDR3 protein: CASSEPSGRASEQFF
clone size: -; V gene: TRBV19; D gene: -; J gene: TRBJ2-1; CDR3 DNA: TGTGCCAGTAGTAACCGGGCCAGCTCCTACAATGAGCAGTTCTTC; CDR3 protein: CASSNRASSYNEQFF
clone size: few; V gene: TRBV24-1; D gene: -; J gene: TRBJ1-4; CDR3 DNA: TGTGCCACCAGTGATTCCCGGTCTAATGAAAAACTGTTTTTT; CDR3 protein: CATSDSRSNEKLFF
clone size: many; V gene: TRBV7-9; D gene: -; J gene: TRBJ1-6; CDR3 DNA: TGTGCCAGCAGCTTTGTGACAAATTCACCCCTCCACTTT; CDR3 protein: CASSFVTNSPLHF
clone size: few; V gene: TRBV7-9; D gene: -; J gene: TRBJ1-2; CDR3 DNA: TGTGCCAGCAGCCCAGGGGATCCTCCCAACTATGGCTACACCTTC; CDR3 protein: CASSPGDPPNYGYTF
clone size: -; V gene: TRBV7-9; D gene: TRBD2; J gene: TRBJ2-3; CDR3 DNA: TGTGCCAGCAGCTTACCCCCAGATAGCGGGAAAGACGCAGATACGCAGTATTTT; CDR3 protein: CASSLPPDSGKDADTQYF
clone size: few; V gene: TRBV27; D gene: -; J gene: TRBJ2-7; CDR3 DNA: TGTGCCAGCAGCGTACAGGGTTACGAGCAGTACTTC; CDR3 protein: CASSVQGYEQYF
clone size: few; V gene: TRBV20-1; D gene: TRBD1; J gene: TRBJ2-5; CDR3 DNA: TGCAGTGCTAGAGACCCAGGGGGCGCAGAGACCCAGTACTTC; CDR3 protein: CSARDPGGAETQYF
clone size: -; V gene: TRBV28; D gene: TRBD2; J gene: TRBJ2-1; CDR3 DNA: TGTGCCAGCAGTGCCGGGACTAGCGGGAGGGCCGAGGAATCCTACAATGAGCAGTTCTTC; CDR3 protein: CASSAGTSGRAEESYNEQFF
clone size: few; V gene: TRBV20-1; D gene: TRBD2; J gene: TRBJ2-7; CDR3 DNA: TGCAGTGGAAAGACCGGGACTAGCGCCTCCTACGAGCAGTACTTC; CDR3 protein: CSGKTGTSASYEQYF
clone size: -; V gene: TRBV5-4; D gene: -; J gene: TRBJ1-4; CDR3 DNA: TGTGCCAGCAGCTTCGGGGGCACCTCAACTAATGAAAAACTGTTTTTT; CDR3 protein: CASSFGGTSTNEKLFF
clone size: many; V gene: TRBV5-1; D gene: -; J gene: TRBJ1-1; CDR3 DNA: TGCGCCAGCAGCGCGACAGGAGCCACTGAAGCTTTCTTT; CDR3 protein: CASSATGATEAFF
clone size: -; V gene: TRBV3-1; D gene: TRBD1; J gene: TRBJ2-7; CDR3 DNA: TGTGCCAGCAGCCGCTCCGGACAGGCGTCCTACGAGCAGTACTTC; CDR3 protein: CASSRSGQASYEQYF
clone size: many; V gene: TRBV7-9; D gene: -; J gene: TRBJ1-2; CDR3 DNA: TGTGCCAGCAGCTTACCCCGCATCTTCGATGGCTACACCTTC; CDR3 protein: CASSLPRIFDGYTF
clone size: -; V gene: TRBV5-6; D gene: TRBD1; J gene: TRBJ1-5; CDR3 DNA: TGTGCCAGCAGCTCCTACAGGGGAATTCAGCCCCAGCATTTT; CDR3 protein: CASSSYRGIQPQHF
clone size: few; V gene: TRBV19; D gene: -; J gene: TRBJ1-2; CDR3 DNA: TGTGCCAGTAGGGTGGGGAAAGACGGCTACACCTTC; CDR3 protein: CASRVGKDGYTF
clone size: -; V gene: TRBV6-2/TRBV6-3; D gene: -; J gene: TRBJ1-5; CDR3 DNA: TGTGCCAGCAGTTACTCTCAGGGTAGCGGCAATCAGCCCCAGCATTTT; CDR3 protein: CASSYSQGSGNQPQHF
clone size: many; V gene: TRBV5-1; D gene: -; J gene: TRBJ2-3; CDR3 DNA: TGCGCCAGCAGCGCTGGACCCGGGGATACGCAGTATTTT; CDR3 protein: CASSAGPGDTQYF
clone size: few; V gene: TRBV28; D gene: TRBD1; J gene: TRBJ1-6; CDR3 DNA: TGTGCCAGCAGTTTAGAGGTCGGCTTCAGGGGGTCACCCCTCCACTTT; CDR3 protein: CASSLEVGFRGSPLHF
clone size: few; V gene: TRBV29-1; D gene: -; J gene: TRBJ2-7; CDR3 DNA: TGCAGCGTTGGAGGTTTTGGGGGGTTTACCTACGAGCAGTACTTC; CDR3 protein: CSVGGFGGFTYEQYF
clone size: many; V gene: TRBV2; D gene: TRBD1; J gene: TRBJ2-7; CDR3 DNA: TGTGCCAGCAGTACCGGGACAGGCTACGAGCAGTACTTC; CDR3 protein: CASSTGTGYEQYF
clone size: -; V gene: TRBV19; D gene: TRBD2; J gene: TRBJ2-1; CDR3 DNA: TGTGCCAGTAGCCGAATAGCGGGAGGGCCCAATGAGCAGTTCTTC; CDR3 protein: CASSRIAGGPNEQFF
clone size: many; V gene: TRBV29-1; D gene: -; J gene: TRBJ2-5; CDR3 DNA: TGCAGCGCCTCCCTCGCGGAGACCCAGTACTTC; CDR3 protein: CSASLAETQYF
clone size: few; V gene: TRBV7-2; D gene: -; J gene: TRBJ2-1; CDR3 DNA: TGTGCCAGCAGCTCCGGGAACAGGCAAAACAATGAGCAGTTCTTC; CDR3 protein: CASSSGNRQNNEQFF
clone size: -; V gene: TRBV25-1; D gene: -; J gene: TRBJ1-4; CDR3 DNA: TGTGCCAGCAGTGAAAGTACAAAAAGTGAAAAACTGTTTTTT; CDR3 protein: CASSESTKSEKLFF
clone size: few; V gene: TRBV7-3; D gene: -; J gene: TRBJ2-2; CDR3 DNA: TGTGCCAACAGCTCCCTCGCCGGGGAGCTGTTTTTT; CDR3 protein: CANSSLAGELFF
clone size: -; V gene: TRBV25-1; D gene: TRBD1; J gene: TRBJ2-3; CDR3 DNA: TGTGCCAGCAGTGTCGGACAGGGGAAGACCACAGATACGCAGTATTTT; CDR3 protein: CASSVGQGKTTDTQYF
clone size: many; V gene: TRBV30; D gene: -; J gene: TRBJ1-6; CDR3 DNA: TGTGCCTGGAGTGTGAGATTATCCTCGGATTCACCCCTCCACTTT; CDR3 protein: CAWSVRLSSDSPLHF
clone size: -; V gene: TRBV6-1; D gene: TRBD1; J gene: TRBJ2-1; CDR3 DNA: TGTGCCAGCAGTGAACGGACGGGACAGCTCTACAATGAGCAGTTCTTC; CDR3 protein: CASSERTGQLYNEQFF
clone size: -; V gene: TRBV7-9; D gene: -; J gene: TRBJ2-1; CDR3 DNA: TGTGCCAGCAGCTTAGAGGCCCTCCAATACAATGAGCAGTTCTTC; CDR3 protein: CASSLEALQYNEQFF
clone size: many; V gene: TRBV18; D gene: -; J gene: TRBJ2-3; CDR3 DNA: TGTGCCAGCTCACCACCGGAGGCCGATACGCAGTATTTT; CDR3 protein: CASSPPEADTQYF
clone size: few; V gene: TRBV7-9; D gene: TRBD2; J gene: TRBJ2-4; CDR3 DNA: TGTGCCAGCAGCTTAGGAGGAGCGGGAACCGGCGACATTCAGTACTTC; CDR3 protein: CASSLGGAGTGDIQYF
clone size: many; V gene: TRBV20-1; D gene: -; J gene: TRBJ2-7; CDR3 DNA: TGCAGTGCTAGGAAGGGAGAGGGGCCCTACGAGCAGTACTTC; CDR3 protein: CSARKGEGPYEQYF
clone size: few; V gene: TRBV30; D gene: -; J gene: TRBJ2-7; CDR3 DNA: TGTGCCTGGAGTACGACCAAAAATCCGGGACGGGACTACGAGCAGTACTTC; CDR3 protein: CAWSTTKNPGRDYEQYF
clone size: many; V gene: TRBV11-1; D gene: -; J gene: TRBJ2-2; CDR3 DNA: TGTGCCAGCAGCACCCGTCACACCGGGGAGCTGTTTTTT; CDR3 protein: CASSTRHTGELFF
clone size: many; V gene: TRBV12-3/TRBV12-4; D gene: -; J gene: TRBJ2-7; CDR3 DNA: TGTGCCAGCAGTTCCGCGGGCGAGCAGTACTTC; CDR3 protein: CASSSAGEQYF
clone size: many; V gene: TRBV27; D gene: -; J gene: TRBJ2-7; CDR3 DNA: TGTGCCAGCAGTTTCTCACCTAGCTCCTACGAGCAGTACTTC; CDR3 protein: CASSFSPSSYEQYF
clone size: -; V gene: TRBV6-1; D gene: -; J gene: TRBJ2-7; CDR3 DNA: TGTGCCAGCAGTAAAAGAGGGTTGGCCTACGAGCAGTACTTC; CDR3 protein: CASSKRGLAYEQYF
clone size: many; V gene: TRBV5-1; D gene: -; J gene: TRBJ2-5; CDR3 DNA: TGCGCCAGCAGCTTGGATTTACCACAAGAGACCCAGTACTTC; CDR3 protein: CASSLDLPQETQYF
clone size: many; V gene: TRBV2; D gene: -; J gene: TRBJ1-5; CDR3 DNA: TGTGCCAGCAGCGAATTCAATCAGCCCCAGCATTTT; CDR3 protein: CASSEFNQPQHF
clone size: many; V gene: TRBV20-1; D gene: TRBD2; J gene: TRBJ2-5; CDR3 DNA: TGCAGTGCTAGTGGCGGGAGCAAAGAGACCCAGTACTTC; CDR3 protein: CSASGGSKETQYF
clone size: many; V gene: TRBV28; D gene: TRBD1; J gene: TRBJ1-5; CDR3 DNA: TGTGCCAGCAGTTTAGTTGACAGGGGGTTGGATCAGCCCCAGCATTTT; CDR3 protein: CASSLVDRGLDQPQHF
clone size: many; V gene: TRBV5-1; D gene: TRBD2; J gene: TRBJ2-3; CDR3 DNA: TGCGCCAGCAGCTTGACAGGGACTAGCGGGAGGCCGAGCACAGATACGCAGTATTTT; CDR3 protein: CASSLTGTSGRPSTDTQYF
clone size: many; V gene: TRBV11-2; D gene: -; J gene: TRBJ2-5; CDR3 DNA: TGTGCCAGCAGCCGGCATACGCAAGAGACCCAGTACTTC; CDR3 protein: CASSRHTQETQYF
clone size: -; V gene: TRBV6-1; D gene: TRBD2; J gene: TRBJ2-7; CDR3 DNA: TGTGCCAGCAGTGGCGCAGGAACCGGACTAGCGGGAGCCTACGAGCAGTACTTC; CDR3 protein: CASSGAGTGLAGAYEQYF
clone size: once; V gene: TRBV6-1; D gene: -; J gene: TRBJ2-1; CDR3 DNA: TGTGCCAGCGGACAGACCTACAATGAGCAGTTCTTC; CDR3 protein: CASGQTYNEQFF
clone size: many; V gene: TRBV12-3/TRBV12-4; D gene: -; J gene: TRBJ2-7; CDR3 DNA: TGTGCCAGCAGTCCCCCGCGGAGCGGAGGGGGCTACGAGCAGTACTTC; CDR3 protein: CASSPPRSGGGYEQYF
clone size: -; V gene: TRBV15; D gene: -; J gene: TRBJ2-2; CDR3 DNA: TGTGCCACCAGCAAGGGGGACACCGGGGAGCTGTTTTTT; CDR3 protein: CATSKGDTGELFF